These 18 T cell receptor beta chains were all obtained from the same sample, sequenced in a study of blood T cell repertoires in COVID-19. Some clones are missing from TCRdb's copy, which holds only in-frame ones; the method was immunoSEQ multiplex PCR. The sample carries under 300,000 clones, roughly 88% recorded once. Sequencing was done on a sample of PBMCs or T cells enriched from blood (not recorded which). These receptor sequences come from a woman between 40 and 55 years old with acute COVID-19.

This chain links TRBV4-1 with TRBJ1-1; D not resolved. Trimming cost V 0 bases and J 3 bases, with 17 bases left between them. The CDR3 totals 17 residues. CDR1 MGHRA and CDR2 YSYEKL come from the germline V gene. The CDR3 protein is CASSQDWNSASHTEAFF. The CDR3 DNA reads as TGCGCCAGCAGCCAAGATTGGAACAGTGCTTCCCACACTGAAGCTTTCTTT.

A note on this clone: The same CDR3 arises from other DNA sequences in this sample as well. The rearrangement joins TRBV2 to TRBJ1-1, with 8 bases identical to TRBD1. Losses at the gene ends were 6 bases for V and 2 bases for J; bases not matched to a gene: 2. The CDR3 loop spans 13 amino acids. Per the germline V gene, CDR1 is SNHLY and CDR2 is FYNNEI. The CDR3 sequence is CASRGQGNTEAFF. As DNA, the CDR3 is TGTGCCAGCAGAGGACAGGGAAACACTGAAGCTTTCTTT.

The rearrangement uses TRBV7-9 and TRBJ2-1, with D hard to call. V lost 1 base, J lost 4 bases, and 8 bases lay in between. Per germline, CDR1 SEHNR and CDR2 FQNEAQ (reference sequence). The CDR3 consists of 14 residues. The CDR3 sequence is CASSLVAEYNEQFF. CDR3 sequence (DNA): TGTGCCAGCAGCTTAGTGGCGGAATACAATGAGCAGTTCTTC.

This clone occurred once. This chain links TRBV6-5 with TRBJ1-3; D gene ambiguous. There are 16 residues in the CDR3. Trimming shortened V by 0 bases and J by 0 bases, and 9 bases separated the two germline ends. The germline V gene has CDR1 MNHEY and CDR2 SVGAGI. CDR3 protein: CASSYSPPSSGNTIYF. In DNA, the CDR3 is TGTGCCAGCAGTTACTCGCCGCCGAGCTCTGGAAACACCATATATTTT.

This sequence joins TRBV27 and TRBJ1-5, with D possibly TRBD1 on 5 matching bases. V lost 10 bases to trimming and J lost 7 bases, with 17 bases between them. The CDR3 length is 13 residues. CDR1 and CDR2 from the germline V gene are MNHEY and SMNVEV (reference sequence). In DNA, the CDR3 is TGTGCCACCGCCCGTGGGGGGTTGCAGCCCCAGCATTTT. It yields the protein CATARGGLQPQHF.

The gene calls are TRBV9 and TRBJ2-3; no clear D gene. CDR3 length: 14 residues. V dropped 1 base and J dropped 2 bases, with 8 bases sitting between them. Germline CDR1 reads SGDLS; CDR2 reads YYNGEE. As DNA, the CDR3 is TGTGCCAGCAGCGTAACAGTTTCCACAGATACGCAGTATTTT. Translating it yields CASSVTVSTDTQYF.

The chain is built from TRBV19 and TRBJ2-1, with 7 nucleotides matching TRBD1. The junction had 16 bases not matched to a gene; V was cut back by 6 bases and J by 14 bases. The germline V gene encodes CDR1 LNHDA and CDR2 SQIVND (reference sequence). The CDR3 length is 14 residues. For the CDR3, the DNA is TGTGCCAGTAGGCTACAATTGGACAGGAACGAGGAGTTCTTC. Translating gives CASRLQLDRNEEFF.

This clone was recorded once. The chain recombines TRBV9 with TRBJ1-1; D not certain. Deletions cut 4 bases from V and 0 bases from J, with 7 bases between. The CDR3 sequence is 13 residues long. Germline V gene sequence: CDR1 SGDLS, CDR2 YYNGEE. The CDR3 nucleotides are TGTGCCAGCAGCCAGACAATGAACACTGAAGCTTTCTTT. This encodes CASSQTMNTEAFF.

The CDR3 nucleotides are TGTGCCAGTAGTATAGACGGTTACCGAACTTCCGAGCAGTACTTC. Residues: CASSIDGYRTSEQYF. The chain carries TRBV19 and TRBJ2-7; D unclear. Trimming took 0 bases from V and 6 from J, leaving 15 bases between them. The germline V gene has CDR1 LNHDA and CDR2 SQIVND (reference sequence). The CDR3 is 15 amino acids.

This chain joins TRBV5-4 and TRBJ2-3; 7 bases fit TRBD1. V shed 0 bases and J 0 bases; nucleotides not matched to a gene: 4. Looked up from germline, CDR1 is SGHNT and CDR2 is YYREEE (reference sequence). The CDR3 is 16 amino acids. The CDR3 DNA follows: TGTGCCAGCAGCTTGGCGGGACAGATTAGCACAGATACGCAGTATTTT. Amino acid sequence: CASSLAGQISTDTQYF.

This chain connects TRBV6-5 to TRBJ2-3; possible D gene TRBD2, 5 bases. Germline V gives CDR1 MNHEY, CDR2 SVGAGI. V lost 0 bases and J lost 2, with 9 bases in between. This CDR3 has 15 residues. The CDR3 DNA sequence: TGTGCCAGCAGTTACTCGAGGGTTCCCACAGATACGCAGTATTTT. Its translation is CASSYSRVPTDTQYF.

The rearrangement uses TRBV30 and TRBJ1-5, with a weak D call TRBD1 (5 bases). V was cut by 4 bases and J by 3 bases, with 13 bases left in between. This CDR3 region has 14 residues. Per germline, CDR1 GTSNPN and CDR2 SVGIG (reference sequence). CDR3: CAWNIRTPNQPQHF. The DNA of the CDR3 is TGTGCCTGGAATATTCGGACACCCAATCAGCCCCAGCATTTT.

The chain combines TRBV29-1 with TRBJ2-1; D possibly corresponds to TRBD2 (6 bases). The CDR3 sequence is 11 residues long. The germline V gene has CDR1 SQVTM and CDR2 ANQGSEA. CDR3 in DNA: TGCTCTGGAGGGTCCTACAATGAGCAGTTCTTC. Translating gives CSGGSYNEQFF.

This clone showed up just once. CDR3 bases: TGTGCCAGCAGCCCAACCGGGACAGGAACCGTATCCTACGAGCAGTACGTC. Encoded protein: CASSPTGTGTVSYEQYV. J is TRBJ2-7 and V is TRBV3-1 (or the pseudogene TRBV3-2); TRBD1 matches at 8 bases. The CDR3 is 17 residues long. The ends lost 4 bases at V and 1 base at J; junction bases unmatched: 12. CDR1 and CDR2 (germline): LGHDT, YNNKEL (reference sequence).

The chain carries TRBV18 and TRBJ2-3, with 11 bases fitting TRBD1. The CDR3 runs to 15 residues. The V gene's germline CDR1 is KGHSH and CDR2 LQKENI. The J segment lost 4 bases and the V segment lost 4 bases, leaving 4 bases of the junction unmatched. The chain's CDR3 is CASSQDRGLSDTQYF. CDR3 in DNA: TGTGCCAGCTCACAGGACAGGGGGCTTTCAGATACGCAGTATTTT.

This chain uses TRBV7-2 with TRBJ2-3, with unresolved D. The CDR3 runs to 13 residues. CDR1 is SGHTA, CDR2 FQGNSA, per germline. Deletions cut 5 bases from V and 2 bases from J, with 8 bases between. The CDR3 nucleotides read TGTGCCAGCAGCGCCGGTAACACAGATACGCAGTATTTT. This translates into CASSAGNTDTQYF.

CDR3 nucleotide sequence: TGTGCCAGCAGCTTGGTGGGGAGCCTCGGAAACACCATATATTTT. Protein sequence: CASSLVGSLGNTIYF. The chain joins TRBV5-4 to TRBJ1-3; no clear D gene. Germline CDR1 and CDR2: SGHNT and YYREEE (reference sequence). CDR3 length: 15 amino acids. V lost 0 bases to trimming and J lost 4 bases, with 11 bases between them.

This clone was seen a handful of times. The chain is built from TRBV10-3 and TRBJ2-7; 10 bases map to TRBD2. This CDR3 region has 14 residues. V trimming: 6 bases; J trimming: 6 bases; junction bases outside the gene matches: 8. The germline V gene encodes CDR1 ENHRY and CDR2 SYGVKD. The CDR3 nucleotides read TGTGCCATCAGCCCCGGGACTAGCGCCATCGAGCAGTACTTC. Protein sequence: CAISPGTSAIEQYF.